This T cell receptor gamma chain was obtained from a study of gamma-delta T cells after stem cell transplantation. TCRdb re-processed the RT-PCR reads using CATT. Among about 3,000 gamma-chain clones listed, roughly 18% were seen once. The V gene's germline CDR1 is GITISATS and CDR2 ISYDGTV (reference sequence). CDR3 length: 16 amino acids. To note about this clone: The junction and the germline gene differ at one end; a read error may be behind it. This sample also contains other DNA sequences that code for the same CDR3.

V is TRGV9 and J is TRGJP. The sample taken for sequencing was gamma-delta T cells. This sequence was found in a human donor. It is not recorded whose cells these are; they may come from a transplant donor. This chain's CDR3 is CALWEVEELGKKIKVF. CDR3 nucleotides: TGTGCCTTGTGGGAGGTGGAAGAGTTGGGCAAAAAAATCAAAGTATTT.